One and the same sample provided the 17 T cell receptor beta chains below, sequenced in a study of T cell responses to AZD1222 COVID-19 vaccine. Libraries were prepared by immunoSEQ multiplex PCR; TCRdb keeps only in-frame clonotypes and omits some of them. Of around 160,000 clones listed, roughly nine tenths are singletons. The sample here was peripheral blood, taken on day 0 of AZD1222 vaccination. These receptors all come from an adult in good health.

V gene TRBV7-2 combines with J gene TRBJ2-7; 12 bases map to TRBD2. The V gene's germline CDR1 is SGHTA and CDR2 FQGNSA. This CDR3 comprises 14 residues. The trim removed 5 bases at V and 2 bases at J, leaving 1 base unmatched. In nucleotides, the CDR3 is TGTGCCAGCAGCACTAGCGGGGGGACCTACGAGCAGTACTTC. Translated: CASSTSGGTYEQYF.

The CDR3 bases are TGTGCCAGCAGTTTATTTCGTGAAGCTTTCTTT. Protein sequence: CASSLFREAFF. V and J are TRBV28 and TRBJ1-1; D is unresolved. This CDR3 contains 11 residues. The ends were cut back, 1 base at V and 7 bases at J, with 4 bases in the middle. CDR1 and CDR2 (germline): MDHEN, SYDVKM.

The chain carries TRBV14 and TRBJ1-5; TRBD1 might be the D (5 bases). Germline CDR1 is SGHDN and CDR2 is FVKESK. The CDR3 is made up of 18 amino acids. Trimming took 7 bases from V and 7 from J, leaving 29 bases between them. CDR3 nucleotide sequence: TGTGCCAGCAACCGAACAGAACCAACACCCCTTGGGACCCAGCCCCAGCATTTT. Amino acids: CASNRTEPTPLGTQPQHF.

The chain recombines TRBV7-9 with TRBJ1-1, with unresolved D. CDR3 size: 13 residues. The V and J ends lost 3 bases and 4 bases respectively, with 9 bases between them. Germline CDR1 is SEHNR and CDR2 is FQNEAQ (reference sequence). This chain's CDR3 is CASSFSSATEAFF. The CDR3 DNA reads as TGTGCCAGCAGCTTCTCATCGGCCACTGAAGCTTTCTTT.

Only one count was recorded for this clone. The chain has TRBV5-8 and TRBJ1-5; D is undetermined. V lost 2 bases and J 9 bases, leaving 6 bases between the germline ends. CDR1 is SGHTS, CDR2 YDEGEE, per germline. CDR3 length equals 11 residues. CDR3 in DNA: TGTGCCAGCAGCTTCCGGATGCCCCAGCATTTT. The encoded protein is CASSFRMPQHF.

V and J are TRBV24-1 and TRBJ2-7; D uncertain. Per the germline V gene, CDR1 is KGHDR and CDR2 is SFDVKD. The CDR3 covers 15 residues. The V gene lost 3 bases and the J gene lost 0 bases, with 11 bases spanning the gap. CDR3 DNA sequence: TGTGCCACCAGTGATGCGACGACCGGCTCCTACGAGCAGTACTTC. Its translation is CATSDATTGSYEQYF.

This sequence joins TRBV7-2 and TRBJ1-2, with 12 bases lining up with TRBD1. CDR1 is SGHTA, CDR2 FQGNSA, per germline. The CDR3 contains 15 residues. The J segment lost 9 bases and the V segment lost 3 bases, leaving 8 bases of the junction unmatched. The CDR3 sequence: CASSFAGTGGLSYTF. DNA of the CDR3: TGTGCCAGCAGCTTCGCCGGGACAGGGGGCCTTAGCTACACCTTC.

CDR3 residues: CASGFVTGELFF. For the CDR3, the DNA is TGTGCTAGTGGTTTCGTTACCGGGGAGCTGTTTTTT. The chain has TRBV12-5 and TRBJ2-2; no firm D call. The CDR3 has 12 amino acids. Deletions cut 3 bases from V and 5 bases from J, with 4 bases between. The V gene's germline CDR1 is LGHNT and CDR2 FRNRAP.

The CDR3 DNA is TGTGCCAGCAGCGTATCTGGGGAAAGGCACGAGCAGTACTTC. This gives the protein CASSVSGERHEQYF. The V and J genes are TRBV9 and TRBJ2-7; D ambiguous. The CDR3 consists of 14 residues. Germline CDR1 and CDR2: SGDLS and YYNGEE. V lost 1 base, J lost 5 bases, and 13 bases lay in between.

Only one count was recorded for this clone. The J gene is TRBJ2-3, the V gene TRBV19; no clear D. Looked up from germline, CDR1 is LNHDA and CDR2 is SQIVND (reference sequence). There are 13 residues in the CDR3. Trimming cost V 6 bases and J 8 bases, with 15 bases left between them. The CDR3 spells CASRTWVETTQYF. The CDR3 bases are TGTGCCAGTAGGACCTGGGTGGAGACTACGCAGTATTTT. Looking up the rest from reference TRBV19 and TRBJ2-3 gives the full variable domain: DGGITQSPKYLFRKEGQNVTLSCEQNLNHDAMYWYRQDPGQGLRLIYYSQIVNDFQKGDIAEGYSVSREKKESFPLTVTSAQKNPTAFYLCASRTWVETTQYFGPGTRLTVL.

This clone is a singleton in its sample. The chain couples TRBV30 to TRBJ1-6, with D maybe TRBD1 (6 bases). From germline, CDR1 is GTSNPN and CDR2 SVGIG (reference sequence). The CDR3 sequence is 15 residues long. With 6 bases removed from V and 0 bases from J, the gap between germline ends came to 12 bases. The CDR3 region has the DNA TGTGCCTGTGACAGGAGGAGCTCCTATAATTCACCCCTCCACTTT. It translates to CACDRRSSYNSPLHF.

This chain uses TRBV28 with TRBJ1-4; 7 nucleotides agree with TRBD1. The V segment lost 6 bases and the J segment 6 bases; nucleotides outside the gene matches: 10. Germline CDR1 is MDHEN and CDR2 is SYDVKM. The CDR3 covers 15 residues. CDR3 sequence reads: CASRPYRGGDEKLFF. The CDR3 DNA reads as TGTGCCAGCAGACCCTACAGGGGAGGTGATGAAAAACTGTTTTTT.

The chain has TRBV12-3 or TRBV12-4 and TRBJ2-1, with TRBD2 matching 7 bases. The CDR3 has 13 residues. V lost 11 bases to trimming and J lost 1 base; unmatched junction nucleotides: 5. CDR3 residues: CALGRGSYNEQFF. CDR3 bases: TGTGCCCTCGGGCGGGGGTCCTACAATGAGCAGTTCTTC.

V and J are TRBV19 and TRBJ2-7; 8 positions match TRBD2. V was pared by 3 bases and J by 3 bases, with 7 bases of the junction left unmatched. The CDR3 contains 15 residues. From germline, CDR1 is LNHDA and CDR2 SQIVND (reference sequence). The CDR3 coding sequence is TGTGCCAGTAGTATTTTAGCGGGGACCAACTACGAGCAGTACTTC. This translates into CASSILAGTNYEQYF.

This clone has a single count. The V gene is TRBV30, the J gene TRBJ1-5, with D unclear. Germline loops: CDR1 GTSNPN, CDR2 SVGIG (reference sequence). V dropped 1 base and J dropped 3 bases, with 4 bases sitting between them. The CDR3 runs 12 residues. CDR3 region: CAWSADNQPQHF. The CDR3 region has the DNA TGTGCCTGGAGTGCTGACAATCAGCCCCAGCATTTT. The complete variable domain, with remaining parts taken from reference TRBV30 and TRBJ1-5, reads SQTIHQWPATLVQPVGSPLSLECTVEGTSNPNLYWYRQAAGRGLQLLFYSVGIGQISSEVPQNLSASRPQDRQFILSSKKLLLSDSGFYLCAWSADNQPQHFGDGTRLSIL.

This chain uses TRBV7-8 with TRBJ2-2; D is ambiguous. The CDR3 runs to 13 residues. Germline V CDR1 and CDR2: SGHVS, FQNEAQ. V lost 4 bases and J lost 5, with 8 bases in between. The CDR3 region has the DNA TGTGCCAGCAGCTCCCTTTATACCGGGGAGCTGTTTTTT. Its translation is CASSSLYTGELFF.

The V call is TRBV6-2 or TRBV6-3, the J call TRBJ2-3, with TRBD2 identical over 7 bases. The V segment lost 5 bases and the J segment 8 bases; nucleotides outside the gene matches: 7. Germline V CDR1 and CDR2: MNHEY, SVGEGT. The CDR3 is made up of 13 amino acids. CDR3 DNA: TGTGCCAGCAGTCCCGGACTAGAACCTACGCAGTATTTT. It codes for CASSPGLEPTQYF.